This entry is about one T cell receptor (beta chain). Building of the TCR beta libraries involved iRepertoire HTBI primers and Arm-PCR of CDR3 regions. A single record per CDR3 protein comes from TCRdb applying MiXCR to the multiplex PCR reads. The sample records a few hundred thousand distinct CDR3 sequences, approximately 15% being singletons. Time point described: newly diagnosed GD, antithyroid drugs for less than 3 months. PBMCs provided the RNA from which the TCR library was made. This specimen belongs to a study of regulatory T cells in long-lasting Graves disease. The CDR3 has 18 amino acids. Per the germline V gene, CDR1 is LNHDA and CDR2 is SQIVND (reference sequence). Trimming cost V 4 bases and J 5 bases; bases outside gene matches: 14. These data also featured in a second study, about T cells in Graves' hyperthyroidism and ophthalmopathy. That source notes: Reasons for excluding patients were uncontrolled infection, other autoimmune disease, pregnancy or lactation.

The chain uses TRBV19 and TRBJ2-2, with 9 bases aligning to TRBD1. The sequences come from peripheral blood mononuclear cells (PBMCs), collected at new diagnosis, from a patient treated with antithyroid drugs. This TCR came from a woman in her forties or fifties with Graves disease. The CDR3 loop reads CASSSSPGTGNRTGELFF. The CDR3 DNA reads TGTGCCAGTAGTAGCAGCCCCGGGACAGGGAATCGAACCGGGGAGCTGTTTTTT.